The T cell receptor (beta chain) described here comes from a study of cytomegalovirus exposure and HLA in healthy donors listed by TCRdb under 2017. Turning to the overall study: According to an earlier analysis of a few hundred of the donors, about 179 million T cells yielded some 120 million unique TCR beta sequences and 276 Gb of sequence data. Roughly 300 gigabases of sequencing data and tens of millions of unique TCR sequences were included in an early release covering roughly 700 HLA-typed donors. Of the 300 to 500 genotyped donors, less than 90% were placed in the genetic ancestry cluster associated with self-reported Caucasian donors. The study aimed to test whether signatures of past pathogen exposure could be identified by cataloging public T cell receptors. The study profiled the T cell repertoires of about 640 subjects by immunosequencing and related them to cytomegalovirus serostatus. Along with the approximately 600-subject first cohort, a separate validation cohort of 120 different subjects was used. To predict cytomegalovirus infection status, the study brought together high-throughput TCR immunosequencing, statistical association of individual TCRs with disease status, and machine learning. In a later analysis, previously published TCR beta repertoires from about 670 donors were re-analyzed and high-resolution HLA genotyping was added so that TCR occurrence patterns could be studied. The later analysis used no new phenotypic data to find candidate immune exposures, relying instead on TCR beta sequences and their occurrence across donors. An earlier analysis of around 640 of the donors used high-throughput TCR beta sequencing to judge whether each TCR beta V gene segment behaved as functional or pseudogenic. Donor age, sex, ethnicity and CMV serostatus were collected together with the repertoire data. A later genetic analysis took genome-wide SNP genotypes for about 55% of the roughly 670 donors and used that subset as a discovery cohort. Every discovery cohort repertoire had been produced on one sequencing platform. HLA typing included class I and class II loci at four-digit resolution. Typing coverage varied by locus: about 620-630 donors for A, B, C, DRB1 and DQB1; roughly 500 for DQA1; 600 to 610 for DPA1; 450 to 480 for DPB1. Roughly 5 DR-DQ haplotypes were handled as single units for association and clustering, since linkage in the cohort was strong. On average, around 240,000 unique TCR beta nucleotide sequences were sequenced per donor among 398 genotyped donors of the cohort, with around 19% of those sequences being non-productive. The paper's findings and limits, for the study overall: It was suggested by the authors that the approach could potentially be generalized to other disease states and immunological phenotypes. Compared with the approximately 670-donor mean, donors in an Asian-associated ancestry cluster had fewer N-insertions in productive TCRs, according to a later genetic analysis. Roughly uniform sequencing depth across donors was assumed in presence/absence analyses, although this assumption may not hold. Most TCR sequences were observed very rarely across donors, whereas some public TCRs were present in many individuals. The study listed 150 to 200 TCR beta chains as associated with cytomegalovirus. A cluster of highly shared sequence variants was judged likely to be a technical artifact of the sequencing pipeline. In a later analysis, TCR association rates were found to vary across HLA loci, with the most associated TCRs seen for DRB1 alleles and the fewest for HLA-C alleles. In both the original and validation cohorts, the classifier was reported to diagnose cytomegalovirus status with high specificity and sensitivity. According to a later analysis, parvovirus B19, influenza, CMV and Epstein-Barr virus appeared linked to several top co-occurrence clusters. In a later analysis, some 18,000 TCR beta sequences were associated with specific HLA alleles at a false discovery rate of 0.05. Some IMGT-functional V segments, including TRBV6-2 and TRBV6-3, could not be told apart with the 87-base-pair reads, so those segments were excluded. Strong co-occurrence of HLA alleles, especially DR and DQ, made assigning TCR associations to individual alleles difficult. Roughly 15 rarely observed V segments, including chromosome 9 orphons, were excluded from the earlier analysis of several hundred of the donors because counts were too low. In a later analysis, most CMV-associated TCR beta chains were found to appear HLA-restricted, with HLA associations seemingly driven largely by CMV exposure. In a later analysis, HLA-associated TCR beta chains showed more clonal expansion and lower generation probabilities than non-associated chains that were equally common. Only TCR beta chains were sequenced in this cohort, and the absence of alpha or paired-chain data limited detectable features. In a later genetic analysis, a missense DCLRE1C variant was associated with V-gene and J-gene trimming of TCR beta chains, and the association was replicated in an independent cohort. In vitro tests confirmed that a few of the cytomegalovirus-associated TCR beta chains recognize cytomegalovirus antigens. Correlated functional status among segregating V segments might reflect linkage disequilibrium, but an unknown experimental factor could not be ruled out. Immune exposure information for the cohort was limited to CMV serostatus. Because some donors lacked HLA typing at each locus, the association tests relied only on the typed subset. Broadly in line with IMGT annotations, most TCR beta V segments showed up in productive rearrangements about 90% or about 30% of the time in an earlier analysis of about 500 of the donors. A further reported finding was that TCR beta sequences accurately predicted the HLA-A and HLA-B alleles for most subjects in the first cohort.

Library preparation employed the immunoSEQ multiplex PCR assay. For the multiplex PCR, a mixture combining 60 forward primers for TCR Vbeta segments and 13 reverse primers for TCR Jbeta segments was used. The CDR3 region of rearranged TCR beta genes was amplified from genomic DNA with a multiplex PCR assay. On the Illumina HiSeq System, the amplified TCR beta libraries were sequenced as 87-base-pair reads. On the study's bioinformatics: Across the roughly 700 repertoires, a later analysis counted approximately 75 million unique TCR beta chains, approximately 10 million of which were shared by at least two donors. To remove PCR and sequencing errors, raw reads were error-corrected and collapsed into unique sequences using a nearest-neighbor algorithm that merged closely related sequences. To assign V, D and J gene segments, CDR3 sequences were aligned to IMGT reference sequences. Each retained sequence needed at least a six-nucleotide match to both a V gene segment and a J gene segment. Rearrangements were classified as productive when the CDR3 lacked stop codons and remained in frame with V and J, and all other rearrangements were classified as non-productive. CDR3 was defined according to IMGT convention as the region running from the second conserved V-encoded cysteine to the conserved J-encoded phenylalanine. In an earlier analysis of more than 550 of the donors, sequences lacking an unambiguous match to a single V gene segment were excluded. In an earlier analysis of approximately 560 of the donors, a V segment was called functional when productive rearrangements were above 56.7%, and segregating when the standard deviation between donors exceeded 5%. A statistical classification framework was built to diagnose cytomegalovirus status from the catalog of TCR beta chain sequences. In a later analysis, TCR nucleotide sequences were compared against IMGT/GENE-DB human TR gene sequences so that V and J genes could be assigned. The TCRdist pipeline was used in a later analysis to assign CDR3 sequences and most-parsimonious VDJ recombination scenarios. In a later analysis, each TCR beta chain was defined by its CDR3 amino acid sequence together with its V-gene family, and reads without a unique V-gene family were excluded. To address suspected cross-contamination and a sequencing artifact, a later analysis removed roughly 640 highly shared, low-generation-probability nucleotide sequences. A later analysis calculated a clonal expansion index for each public chain from normalized within-repertoire ranks of inferred template counts. In a later analysis, generation probabilities were computed using a VDJ recombination model fitted to out-of-frame rearrangements, and the results were checked against IGoR. Hypergeometric tests were used in a later analysis to score TCR-TCR, TCR-HLA and TCR-CMV co-occurrence, with a repertoire-size bias correction applied to the TCR pairs. A later analysis estimated false discovery rates by permuting HLA or CMV assignments 20 times. In a later analysis, co-occurring TCRs were grouped using DBSCAN, with TCRdist sequence similarity added in when clustering inside HLA-allele-positive subsets. For co-occurrence clustering, repertoires with fewer than 30,000 or more than 120,000 public chains were excluded, along with four or five repertoires with anomalous nucleotide sharing. TCRdb re-hosts the immuneACCESS table, in-frame sequences only. Its copies lack some clones; in the studies checked, an unresolved V gene accounts for under half of them, and the cause for the rest is not known. The V and J calls and clone size come from that table; D and trimming were worked out from the DNA. For this sample the table gives 100,000 to 150,000 clones, of which 78% were detected only once. More than 3% of the sample belongs to the ten largest clones.

From cysteine to phenylalanine, the CDR3 is 14 amino acids long. The sequence is cut down to CDR3 DNA, 42 bases in frame from base 1. As encoded in the germline V gene, CDR1 is SGHTA while CDR2 is FQGTGA. Trimming removed 5 bases from V and 1 base from J, leaving 8 bases between the germline ends. The cohort consisted of some 730 healthy bone marrow donors. Cohort members were all nominally healthy when sampled, although unrecorded immune exposures were likely present. The donor was CMV seronegative and was included in the group of a few hundred seronegative cohort members. Every donor gave a peripheral blood sample, and the peripheral blood mononuclear cells from that sample were used for TCR beta sequencing. The Qiagen DNeasy Blood Extraction Kit was used to extract genomic DNA from the blood cell samples. As concerns this clone: It lacks a known antigen. The record has no base qualities; no much larger clone is one base away.

Sequencing was performed on PBMCs. The source of this sequence is a man aged 40-49 years in good health and CMV-seronegative. The rearranged chain carries TRBV7-3 and TRBJ2-2, with TRBD1 perhaps the D gene, on 5 matching bases. In nucleotides, the sequence is TGTGCCAGCAGCACCCAGGGGAACACCGGGGAGCTGTTTTTT. It translates as CASSTQGNTGELFF. The entire variable domain, with the stretches around the CDR3 drawn from the reference TRBV7-3 and TRBJ2-2 proteins, is GAGVSQTPSNKVTEKGKYVELRCDPISGHTALYWYRQSLGQGPEFLIYFQGTGAADDSGLPNDRFFAVRPEGSVSTLKIQRTERGDSAVYLCASSTQGNTGELFFGEGSRLTVL.